The clone carrying this TCR beta chain has a handful of counts. The antigen remains unidentified. The data belong to a study of identical twins. TCRdb analysed the 5' RACE reads with MiXCR anew, one entry per CDR3 protein. The table includes 1,800,000 or so distinct CDR3 sequences, under 35% detected once. CDR1 is SGHDN and CDR2 is FVKESK in the germline V gene. The CDR3 is 13 amino acids. The V end lost 7 bases, the J end lost 1 base, and 10 bases lay between the germline ends. General study points: Twins shared out-of-frame alpha sequences with excess low generation probability.

The V and J genes are TRBV14 and TRBJ2-5; tentative D call: TRBD1 (6 bases). This TCR was recovered from a newborn girl in good health. Sequencing was performed on cord blood. CDR3 bases: TGTGCCAGCACCGGGACACTCCAAGAGACCCAGTACTTC. Protein sequence: CASTGTLQETQYF.